The present T cell receptor (beta chain) was sequenced within a study of shared clonotypes between healthy human individuals. Study context: Researchers drew samples from two women and a few men aged 18 to 49.

The CDR3 consists of 14 residues. J was trimmed by 3 bases and V by 2 bases; bases with no gene match: 1. Germline lookup yields CDR1 LNHDA and CDR2 SQIVND (reference sequence). Whole-study findings and limits: Tissues were not sampled, only blood, and their repertoires likely differ.

Researchers ran the assay at a deep level. What was sequenced on ten immunoSEQ deep assay plates was unsorted PBMC DNA. Method: immunoSEQ multiplex PCR; TCRdb's copy keeps in-frame clones and lacks some. The sample records about 500,000 clones, roughly 80% being singletons. This clone was observed a few times. The antigen is undetermined. Other DNA sequences of this sample code for an identical CDR3. The receptor's source is a woman in her thirties or forties in good health. Some clones in this sample may be carry-over from other donors' samples. Sequenced: PBMCs. This chain connects TRBV19 to TRBJ2-7; 10 nucleotides match TRBD2. The CDR3 here is CASSIRLAGYEQYF. The CDR3 bases are TGTGCCAGTAGTATAAGACTAGCGGGCTACGAGCAGTACTTC.